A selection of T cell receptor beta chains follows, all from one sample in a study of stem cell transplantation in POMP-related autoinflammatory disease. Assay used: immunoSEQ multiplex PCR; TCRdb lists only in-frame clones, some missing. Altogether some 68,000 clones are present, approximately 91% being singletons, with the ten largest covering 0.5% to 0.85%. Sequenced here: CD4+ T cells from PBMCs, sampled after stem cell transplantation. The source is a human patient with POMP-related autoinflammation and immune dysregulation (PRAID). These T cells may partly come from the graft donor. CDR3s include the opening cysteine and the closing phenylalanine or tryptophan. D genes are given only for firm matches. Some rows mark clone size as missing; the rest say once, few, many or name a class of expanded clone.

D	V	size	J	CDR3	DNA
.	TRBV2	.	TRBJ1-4	CASRSQGFGEKLFF	TGTGCCAGCAGAAGCCAGGGGTTTGGAGAAAAACTGTTTTTT
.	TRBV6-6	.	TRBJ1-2	CASSYYQEGGYTF	TGTGCCAGCAGTTACTACCAGGAGGGAGGCTACACCTTC
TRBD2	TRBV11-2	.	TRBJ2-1	CASSQKGLAVSYNEQFF	TGTGCCAGCAGCCAAAAAGGACTAGCGGTCTCCTACAATGAGCAGTTCTTC
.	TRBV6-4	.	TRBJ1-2	CASSDRDYGYTF	TGTGCCAGCAGTGACCGGGACTATGGCTACACCTTC
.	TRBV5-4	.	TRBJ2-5	CASSFLPETQYF	TGTGCCAGCAGCTTCTTGCCAGAGACCCAGTACTTC
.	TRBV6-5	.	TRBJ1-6	CASSLRAGDSPLHF	TGTGCCAGCAGCCTCAGGGCCGGGGATTCACCCCTCCACTTT
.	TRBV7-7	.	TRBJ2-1	CASSLYPDSSYNEQFF	TGTGCCAGCAGCTTATATCCGGACAGCTCCTACAATGAGCAGTTCTTC
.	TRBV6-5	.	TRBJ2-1	CASNRLGGVHEQFF	TGTGCCAGCAACAGACTAGGGGGTGTACATGAGCAGTTCTTC
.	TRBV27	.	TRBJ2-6	CASSLERPGANVLTF	TGTGCCAGCAGTTTAGAAAGGCCCGGGGCCAACGTCCTGACTTTC
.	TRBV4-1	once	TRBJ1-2	CASSQAGGKAYGYTF	TGCGCCAGCAGCCAAGCCGGGGGGAAGGCCTATGGCTACACCTTC
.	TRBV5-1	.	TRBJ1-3	CASRRTAGNTIYF	TGCGCCAGCAGAAGGACGGCTGGAAACACCATATATTTT
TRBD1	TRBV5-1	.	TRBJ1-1	CASSFRQGAIEMNTEAFF	TGCGCCAGCAGCTTCCGACAGGGGGCGATAGAAATGAACACTGAAGCTTTCTTT
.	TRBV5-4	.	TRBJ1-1	CASRAVNTEAFF	TGTGCCAGCAGAGCGGTGAACACTGAAGCTTTCTTT
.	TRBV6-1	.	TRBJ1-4	CASSESGGRTNEKLFF	TGTGCCAGCAGTGAATCTGGGGGACGAACTAATGAAAAACTGTTTTTT
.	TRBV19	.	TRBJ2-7	CASHPAGKNYEQYF	TGTGCCAGCCACCCCGCCGGGAAGAACTACGAGCAGTACTTC
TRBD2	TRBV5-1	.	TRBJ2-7	CASSLAVAGGLYEQYF	TGCGCCAGCAGCTTGGCGGTAGCGGGAGGCCTCTACGAGCAGTACTTC
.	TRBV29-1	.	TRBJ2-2	CSVVRTDTGELFF	TGCAGCGTTGTCAGGACAGACACCGGGGAGCTGTTTTTT
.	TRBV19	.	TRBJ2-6	CASSNGISGANVLTF	TGTGCCAGTAGTAATGGGATCTCTGGGGCCAACGTCCTGACTTTC
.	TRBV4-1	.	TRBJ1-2	CASSQVYLSRTVDFFGYGYTF	TGCGCCAGCAGCCAAGTCTACCTATCCAGGACAGTAGATTTTTTTGGCTATGGCTACACCTTC
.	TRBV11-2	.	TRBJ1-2	CASSPLLPPYGYTF	TGTGCCAGCAGTCCACTACTCCCCCCCTATGGCTACACCTTC
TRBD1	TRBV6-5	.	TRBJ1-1	CASSSQSGGYTEAFF	TGTGCCAGCAGTTCCCAGTCAGGGGGGTACACTGAAGCTTTCTTT
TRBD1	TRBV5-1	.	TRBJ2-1	CASSGHDRGLNNEQFF	TGCGCCAGCAGCGGACACGACAGGGGCCTTAACAATGAGCAGTTCTTC
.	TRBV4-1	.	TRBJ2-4	CASSRVEQIAKNIQYF	TGCGCCAGCAGCCGGGTGGAGCAAATAGCCAAAAACATTCAGTACTTC
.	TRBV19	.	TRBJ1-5	CASGEGKQPQHF	TGTGCCAGTGGGGAGGGAAAGCAGCCCCAGCATTTT
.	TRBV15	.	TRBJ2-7	CATSRAGPRYEQYF	TGTGCCACCAGCAGAGCGGGACCCAGATACGAGCAGTACTTC
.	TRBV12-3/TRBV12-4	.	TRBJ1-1	CASSRNTEAFF	TGTGCCAGCAGTAGGAACACTGAAGCTTTCTTT
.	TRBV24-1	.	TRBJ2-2	CATSDPTQGWTGELFF	TGTGCCACCAGTGATCCGACCCAGGGGTGGACCGGGGAGCTGTTTTTT
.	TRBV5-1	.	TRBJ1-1	CASSSAWGARENTEAFF	TGCGCCAGCAGCTCGGCGTGGGGCGCCAGGGAGAACACTGAAGCTTTCTTT
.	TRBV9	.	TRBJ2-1	CASSARADPYNEQFF	TGTGCCAGCAGTGCTCGAGCGGATCCCTACAATGAGCAGTTCTTC
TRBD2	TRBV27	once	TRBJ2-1	CASRRSSGRADEQFF	TGTGCCAGCCGACGATCTAGCGGGAGGGCGGATGAGCAGTTCTTC
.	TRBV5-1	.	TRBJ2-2	CASSLAPTDTGELFF	TGCGCCAGCAGCTTGGCACCGACAGACACCGGGGAGCTGTTTTTT
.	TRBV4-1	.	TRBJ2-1	CASSRLGEQFF	TGCGCCAGCAGCCGCTTAGGGGAGCAGTTCTTC
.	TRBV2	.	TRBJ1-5	CASSENSYSNQPQHF	TGTGCCAGCAGTGAGAACAGCTATAGCAATCAGCCCCAGCATTTT
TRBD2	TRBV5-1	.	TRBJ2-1	CASSLLGGVQFF	TGCGCCAGCAGCTTGCTTGGGGGGGTGCAGTTCTTC
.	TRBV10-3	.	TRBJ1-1	CAISESGGGAEAFF	TGTGCCATCAGTGAGTCAGGGGGAGGGGCTGAAGCTTTCTTT
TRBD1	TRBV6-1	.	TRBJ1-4	CASSGDVTGFNEKLFF	TGTGCCAGCAGTGGGGACGTGACAGGGTTCAATGAAAAACTGTTTTTT
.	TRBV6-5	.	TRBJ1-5	CASSRTDSNQPQHF	TGTGCCAGCAGCCGGACAGATAGCAATCAGCCCCAGCATTTT
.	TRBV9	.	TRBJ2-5	CASSVGRTASETQYF	TGTGCCAGCAGCGTGGGTCGGACAGCGAGCGAGACCCAGTACTTC
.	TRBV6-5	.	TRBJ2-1	CASRETANEQFF	TGTGCCAGCAGGGAGACAGCCAATGAGCAGTTCTTC
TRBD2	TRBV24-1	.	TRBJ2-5	CATETSGTETQYF	TGTGCCACTGAGACTAGCGGGACTGAGACCCAGTACTTC
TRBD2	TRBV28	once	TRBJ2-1	CASSSMPGLAANEQFF	TGTGCCAGCAGTTCAATGCCGGGACTAGCGGCCAATGAGCAGTTCTTC
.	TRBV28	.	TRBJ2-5	CASSQAGKETQYF	TGTGCCAGCAGTCAGGCGGGAAAAGAGACCCAGTACTTC
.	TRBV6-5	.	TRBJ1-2	CASSSLTGHYGYTF	TGTGCCAGCAGTTCACTGACAGGACACTATGGCTACACCTTC
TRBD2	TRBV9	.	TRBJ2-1	CASSRSGSHNEQFF	TGTGCCAGCAGCAGAAGCGGGAGCCACAATGAGCAGTTCTTC
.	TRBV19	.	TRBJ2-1	CASRGGGTNEQFF	TGTGCCAGTAGGGGTGGCGGGACGAATGAGCAGTTCTTC
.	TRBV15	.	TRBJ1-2	CATSGVDYGYTF	TGTGCCACCAGCGGGGTAGACTATGGCTACACCTTC
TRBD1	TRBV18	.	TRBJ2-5	CASSDQGAGETQYF	TGTGCCAGCTCAGACCAGGGGGCGGGAGAGACCCAGTACTTC
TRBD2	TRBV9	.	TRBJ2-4	CASSLSSGGAAKNIQYF	TGTGCCAGCAGTTTGTCTAGCGGGGGGGCGGCCAAAAACATTCAGTACTTC
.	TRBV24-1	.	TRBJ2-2	CATSDFSGVDGELFF	TGTGCCACCAGTGATTTTTCGGGGGTGGACGGGGAGCTGTTTTTT
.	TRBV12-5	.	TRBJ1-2	CASTSGYTF	TGTGCTAGTACAAGCGGCTACACCTTC
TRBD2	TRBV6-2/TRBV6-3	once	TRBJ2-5	CASSKGLAGKETQYF	TGTGCCAGCAGCAAGGGACTAGCGGGAAAAGAGACCCAGTACTTC
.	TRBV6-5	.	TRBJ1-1	CASSHHQNTEAFF	TGTGCCAGCAGCCACCACCAGAACACTGAAGCTTTCTTT
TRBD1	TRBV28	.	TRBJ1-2	CASSLSGTGGGGYTF	TGTGCCAGCAGTTTGAGCGGGACAGGGGGTGGTGGCTACACCTTC
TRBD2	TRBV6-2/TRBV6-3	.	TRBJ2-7	CASSYTASGSYEQYF	TGTGCCAGCAGTTACACCGCTAGCGGGAGTTACGAGCAGTACTTC
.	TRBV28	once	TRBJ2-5	CASSLGGPGTQYF	TGTGCCAGCAGTTTAGGCGGCCCAGGGACCCAGTACTTC